This record looks at one T cell receptor beta chain sequence and its context. This record comes from a study of shared clonotypes between healthy human individuals. Per germline, CDR1 WNHNN and CDR2 SYGVQD (reference sequence). The CDR3 has 13 amino acids. Trimming took 4 bases from V and 0 from J, leaving 6 bases between them. Assay: immunoSEQ multiplex PCR; the TCRdb copy retains only in-frame clones and omits some. The sample gives roughly 1 million clones, approximately 68% of which show up once; approximately 1.5% is in the top ten. The donor cohort consisted entirely of Caucasian adults residing in Nashville, Tennessee.

The sample taken for sequencing was memory CD4+ T cells sorted from blood. Noted subset: CD45RA-negative fraction. V is TRBV10-1 and J is TRBJ1-2; D is unresolved. The TCR sequence derives from a man between 18 and 35 years old in good health. The CDR3 bases are TGCGCCAGCAGTGGACCCGCTAACTATGGCTACACCTTC. This translates into CASSGPANYGYTF.